This T cell receptor (beta chain) was documented in a study of T cell responses to AZD1222 COVID-19 vaccine. Study-level information: Second-dose intervals near 4 or 12 weeks were combined. The study's findings and limits: Targeting of unmutated variant regions was reportedly seen in nearly half of spike-specific TCRs. The sample set comprised mostly white British donors with more females, and clonal diversity was possibly underestimated.

Profiled with immunoSEQ multiplex PCR; TCRdb holds only in-frame clones, not every one. The repertoire holds fewer than 150,000 clones, with about nine tenths as singletons. Germline values: CDR1 SGHNT, CDR2 YYREEE (reference sequence). The CDR3 is 16 residues long. Trimming removed 4 bases from V and 2 bases from J, with 16 bases in between. A remark on this clone: Its target is unknown.

Specimen: peripheral blood, collected on day 0 of AZD1222 vaccination. This clonotype was sampled from an adult in good health. The chain is built from TRBV5-4 and TRBJ2-1; D is unclear. As DNA, the CDR3 is TGTGCCAGCAGCGCCAACCTCCTATCCACCTACAATGAGCAGTTCTTC. This gives the protein CASSANLLSTYNEQFF.